The 9 T cell receptor beta chains reported below all come from one sample, sequenced in a study of control samples from healthy donors and cancer patients. This table comes from immunoSEQ multiplex PCR, and its TCRdb copy is limited to in-frame clones, with some not included. This sample has about 230,000 clones, with roughly 87% found just once. The sequencing sample was made of PBMCs. The receptors originated from a woman aged 60-75 years with lung cancer.

This chain uses TRBV7-9 with TRBJ1-2; the match to TRBD1 covers 7 bases. Germline V gives CDR1 SEHNR, CDR2 FQNEAQ (reference sequence). V lost 1 base to trimming and J lost 4 bases; unmatched junction nucleotides: 3. The CDR3 length is 14 residues. This CDR3 is CASSLDRGSYGYTF. DNA for the CDR3: TGTGCCAGCAGCTTAGACAGGGGCAGCTATGGCTACACCTTC.

This clone is a singleton in its sample. V and J are TRBV3-1 (or the pseudogene TRBV3-2) and TRBJ2-1; 8 bases are a match to TRBD1. The CDR3 runs 14 residues. The V and J ends lost 3 bases and 8 bases, in that order; junction bases with no gene match: 6. Germline V gene lookup returns CDR1 LGHDT and CDR2 YNNKEL (reference sequence). CDR3 nucleotide sequence: TGTGCCAGCAGCCACGGACAGGGCGGAGATGAGCAGTTCTTC. The encoded protein is CASSHGQGGDEQFF.

This sequence joins TRBV29-1 and TRBJ2-2; D is ambiguous. Trimming left V 5 bases short and J 5 bases short, with 12 bases between. Germline CDR1 SQVTM, CDR2 ANQGSEA. The CDR3 covers 13 residues. The CDR3 region is CSVNSDRTGELFF. In nucleotides, the CDR3 is TGCAGCGTTAACTCGGACCGGACCGGGGAGCTGTTTTTT.

This clone was seen a handful of times. This chain uses TRBV10-3 with TRBJ1-3, with D hard to call. Trimming cost V 1 base and J 0 bases, with 19 bases left between them. The germline gives CDR1 ENHRY, CDR2 SYGVKD. CDR3 length: 19 amino acids. The CDR3 region is CAISEFPPSATNSGNTIYF. The DNA of the CDR3 is TGTGCCATCAGTGAGTTTCCGCCGTCTGCAACGAACTCTGGAAACACCATATATTTT.

The gene calls are TRBV4-1 and TRBJ1-1; 7 nucleotides line up with TRBD1. CDR3 size: 16 residues. The germline CDR1 and CDR2 sequences are MGHRA and YSYEKL. The junction had 8 bases not matched to a gene; V was cut back by 4 bases and J by 0 bases. The CDR3 reads CASSPAGTAMNTEAFF. As DNA, the CDR3 is TGCGCCAGCAGCCCCGCCGGGACAGCCATGAACACTGAAGCTTTCTTT.

The chain joins TRBV28 to TRBJ2-7; D is uncertain. Trimming cost V 3 bases and J 5 bases, with 29 bases left between them. The CDR3 has 19 amino acids. CDR1 is MDHEN and CDR2 is SYDVKM in the germline V gene. The CDR3 sequence is CASSFYGFIWGSPVHEQYF. DNA for the CDR3: TGTGCCAGCAGTTTTTATGGATTCATATGGGGAAGCCCGGTCCACGAGCAGTACTTC.

V gene TRBV19 combines with J gene TRBJ1-1, with a tentative D call TRBD1 (6 bases). CDR3 length: 14 residues. Trimming removed 6 bases at V and 1 base at J, with 12 bases between. Germline-derived CDR1 and CDR2 are LNHDA and SQIVND (reference sequence). The CDR3 sequence is CASSPQGRNTEAFF. The DNA of the CDR3 is TGTGCCAGTAGCCCACAGGGAAGGAACACTGAAGCTTTCTTT.

This clone was observed a handful of times. This chain connects TRBV2 to TRBJ1-2; D remains unclear. V lost 2 bases to trimming and J lost 0 bases, with 4 bases between them. The germline V gene has CDR1 SNHLY and CDR2 FYNNEI. The CDR3 length is 13 residues. DNA of the CDR3: TGTGCCAGCAGTGAAAGTTCTAACTATGGCTACACCTTC. The encoded protein is CASSESSNYGYTF.

The V call is TRBV28, the J call TRBJ2-1; D is possibly TRBD1 (6 bases). The germline CDR1 and CDR2 sequences are MDHEN and SYDVKM. CDR3 length: 16 residues. V was trimmed by 5 bases and J by 2 bases, leaving 16 bases between them. The CDR3 nucleotides read TGTGCCAGCAGTCACGGACAGCTTTTAACCTACAATGAGCAGTTCTTC. As protein: CASSHGQLLTYNEQFF.